The rows below give T cell receptor beta chains drawn from one sample of a study of blood T cells in healthy people across ages. TCRdb reanalysed the 5' RACE reads using MiXCR and keeps one entry per CDR3 protein. The repertoire holds approximately 690,000 distinct CDR3 sequences, with 40% to 45% as singletons. Source material: blood. The receptors here all came from a man older than 75 in good health. CDR3s include the opening cysteine and the closing phenylalanine or tryptophan. The order of the fields is J gene, D gene, clone size, CDR3 length, V gene, CDR3 DNA, CDR3 protein. D genes are given only for firm matches. Clone sizes are given selectively: once, few, many, or a class where the clone is expanded.

j_gene: TRBJ2-1
d_gene: NA
abundance: NA
len: 14
v_gene: TRBV20-1
CDR3nt: TGCAGCCGTGAGCGGGTAGCGGAGGGCAATGAGCAGTTCTTC
CDR3aa: CSRERVAEGNEQFF

j_gene: TRBJ1-1
d_gene: NA
abundance: NA
len: 13
v_gene: TRBV7-2
CDR3nt: TGTGCCAGCAGCCAGCTATTTGACACTGAAGCTTTCTTT
CDR3aa: CASSQLFDTEAFF

j_gene: TRBJ2-3
d_gene: NA
abundance: NA
len: 15
v_gene: TRBV6-1
CDR3nt: NA
CDR3aa: CASSDVGQGTDTRYF

j_gene: TRBJ2-3
d_gene: TRBD2
abundance: NA
len: 16
v_gene: TRBV20-1
CDR3nt: TGCAGTGCTTTTAGTTCTATAGCGGGCCAAACAGATACGCAGTATTTT
CDR3aa: CSAFSSIAGQTDTQYF

j_gene: TRBJ1-3
d_gene: NA
abundance: NA
len: 12
v_gene: TRBV29-1
CDR3nt: TGCAGCGTTACGGTGACGAGTGGCACCATATATTTT
CDR3aa: CSVTVTSGTIYF

j_gene: TRBJ2-3
d_gene: NA
abundance: many
len: 16
v_gene: TRBV12-3/TRBV12-4
CDR3nt: TGTGCCAGCAGTTTTGGACTGACTGCTAGCACAGATACGCAGTATTTT
CDR3aa: CASSFGLTASTDTQYF

j_gene: TRBJ1-1
d_gene: TRBD1
abundance: NA
len: 13
v_gene: TRBV20-1
CDR3nt: TGCAGTGCTGTTCAGGGGGTGAACACTGAAGCTTTCTTT
CDR3aa: CSAVQGVNTEAFF

j_gene: TRBJ2-1
d_gene: NA
abundance: NA
len: 15
v_gene: TRBV5-1
CDR3nt: TGCGCCAGCAGTGTTAAAGAGAAGACCTACAATGAGCAGTTCTTC
CDR3aa: CASSVKEKTYNEQFF

j_gene: TRBJ1-1
d_gene: NA
abundance: once
len: 14
v_gene: TRBV7-6
CDR3nt: TGTGCCAGCAGCTTAGGGCTGGTGAATGGTGAAGCTTTCTTT
CDR3aa: CASSLGLVNGEAFF

j_gene: TRBJ2-3
d_gene: NA
abundance: few
len: 14
v_gene: TRBV4-3
CDR3nt: TGCGCCAGCAGCCAAGATATCCACACAGATACGCAGTATTTT
CDR3aa: CASSQDIHTDTQYF

j_gene: TRBJ2-5
d_gene: TRBD2
abundance: few
len: 15
v_gene: TRBV29-1
CDR3nt: TGCAGCGTTGAGGTGGCGGGGGGGCTCTTGGAGACCCAGTACTTC
CDR3aa: CSVEVAGGLLETQYF

j_gene: TRBJ2-4
d_gene: NA
abundance: many
len: 21
v_gene: TRBV10-3
CDR3nt: TGTGCCACCCTTCCTACCCTACAGGGCAGTTTGGGCAGCGAAGCCAAAAACATTCAGTACTTC
CDR3aa: CATLPTLQGSLGSEAKNIQYF

j_gene: TRBJ2-7
d_gene: NA
abundance: NA
len: 13
v_gene: TRBV12-5
CDR3nt: TGTGCTAGTGCCCTGGATCCTAACTACGAGCAGTACTTC
CDR3aa: CASALDPNYEQYF

j_gene: TRBJ2-7
d_gene: TRBD1
abundance: once
len: 15
v_gene: TRBV20-1
CDR3nt: TGCAGTGCTACCCGACCGGGACAGGTTCTCTACGAGCAGTACTTC
CDR3aa: CSATRPGQVLYEQYF

j_gene: TRBJ2-1
d_gene: TRBD2
abundance: NA
len: 14
v_gene: TRBV7-2
CDR3nt: TGTGCCAGCAGCTTCCGGGGGACTAGCCGCGAGCAGTTCTTC
CDR3aa: CASSFRGTSREQFF

j_gene: TRBJ2-5
d_gene: NA
abundance: NA
len: 14
v_gene: TRBV27
CDR3nt: TGTGCCAGCAGTCTCTCCCCGGCGGGACGGACCCAGTACTTC
CDR3aa: CASSLSPAGRTQYF

j_gene: TRBJ2-7
d_gene: TRBD2
abundance: many
len: 16
v_gene: TRBV11-2
CDR3nt: TGTGCCAGCAGCACCCACCTACTAGCGATACCGACCGAGCAGTACTTC
CDR3aa: CASSTHLLAIPTEQYF

j_gene: TRBJ2-2
d_gene: TRBD1
abundance: many
len: 15
v_gene: TRBV7-2
CDR3nt: TGTGCCAGCAGCGGGCACAGGGGGCAAACCGGGGAGCTGTTTTTT
CDR3aa: CASSGHRGQTGELFF

j_gene: TRBJ1-5
d_gene: NA
abundance: NA
len: 14
v_gene: TRBV6-5
CDR3nt: TGTGCCAGCACCAAACGGGGGACCAGTCAGCCCCAGCATTTT
CDR3aa: CASTKRGTSQPQHF

j_gene: TRBJ1-5
d_gene: NA
abundance: NA
len: 13
v_gene: TRBV24-1
CDR3nt: TGTGCCACCAGTGTAGGGGGCAATCAGCCCCAGCATTTT
CDR3aa: CATSVGGNQPQHF

j_gene: TRBJ2-7
d_gene: TRBD1
abundance: few
len: 14
v_gene: TRBV5-1
CDR3nt: TGCGCCAGCAGCTTTAACCAGGGGGTTGGTGAGCAGTACTTC
CDR3aa: CASSFNQGVGEQYF

j_gene: TRBJ2-3
d_gene: NA
abundance: few
len: 14
v_gene: TRBV12-3/TRBV12-4
CDR3nt: TGTGCCAGCAGTGTTAGCCATCGGACAGATACGCAGTATTTT
CDR3aa: CASSVSHRTDTQYF

j_gene: TRBJ2-7
d_gene: NA
abundance: NA
len: 15
v_gene: TRBV28
CDR3nt: TGTGCCAGCAGACCCCCGGGGAGCTCCTACAATGAGCAGTACTTC
CDR3aa: CASRPPGSSYNEQYF

j_gene: TRBJ2-3
d_gene: NA
abundance: many
len: 17
v_gene: TRBV7-2
CDR3nt: TGTGCCAGCACCTTCCCTGTTGGCTTAGGCCGCACAGATACGCAGTATTTT
CDR3aa: CASTFPVGLGRTDTQYF

j_gene: TRBJ2-3
d_gene: TRBD1
abundance: once
len: 15
v_gene: TRBV7-3
CDR3nt: TGTGCCAGCAGCCATTACAGGGGAAACTCAGATACGCAGTATTTT
CDR3aa: CASSHYRGNSDTQYF

j_gene: TRBJ2-1
d_gene: NA
abundance: few
len: 17
v_gene: TRBV6-2/TRBV6-3
CDR3nt: TGTGCCGTTGCACCGGGACGCCACCTCTTCTCCTACAATGAGCAGTTCTTC
CDR3aa: CAVAPGRHLFSYNEQFF

j_gene: TRBJ2-5
d_gene: NA
abundance: NA
len: 15
v_gene: TRBV20-1
CDR3nt: TGCAGTGCCTACTTATCCGGGACTGCTAAGGAGACCCAGTACTTC
CDR3aa: CSAYLSGTAKETQYF

j_gene: TRBJ1-6
d_gene: NA
abundance: NA
len: 14
v_gene: TRBV7-2
CDR3nt: TGTGCCAGCAGCCCGAGTTTCTATAATTCACCCCTCCACTTT
CDR3aa: CASSPSFYNSPLHF

j_gene: TRBJ2-1
d_gene: TRBD2
abundance: once
len: 15
v_gene: TRBV7-7
CDR3nt: TGTGCTAGCAGCTTTGGGACTAGCGGGAACAATGAGCAGTTCTTC
CDR3aa: CASSFGTSGNNEQFF

j_gene: TRBJ2-4
d_gene: NA
abundance: NA
len: 14
v_gene: TRBV7-6
CDR3nt: TGTGCCAGCAGCTTATCCGGGGACAGCGGGCATCAGTACTTC
CDR3aa: CASSLSGDSGHQYF

j_gene: TRBJ2-5
d_gene: TRBD1
abundance: NA
len: 19
v_gene: TRBV7-6
CDR3nt: TGTGCCAGCAGCTTAGCGCCCAGTGACCCGACAGGGAAGCGAGGACAGCAGTACTTC
CDR3aa: CASSLAPSDPTGKRGQQYF

j_gene: TRBJ2-1
d_gene: NA
abundance: NA
len: 14
v_gene: TRBV7-2
CDR3nt: TGTGCCACCCGACGCCTTGGGGATCGGAATGAGCAGTTCTTC
CDR3aa: CATRRLGDRNEQFF

j_gene: TRBJ1-1
d_gene: NA
abundance: NA
len: 14
v_gene: TRBV5-1
CDR3nt: TGCGCCAGCAGCTTGGCAGGCGGCCTCGCTGAAGCTTTCTTT
CDR3aa: CASSLAGGLAEAFF

j_gene: TRBJ1-2
d_gene: NA
abundance: few
len: 14
v_gene: TRBV7-2
CDR3nt: TGTGCCAGCAGCTTAGGGGCCGATTACCGTGGCTACACCTTC
CDR3aa: CASSLGADYRGYTF

j_gene: TRBJ2-1
d_gene: NA
abundance: NA
len: 14
v_gene: TRBV6-1
CDR3nt: TGTGCCAGCACCACCCTTCCCCCCCGACATGAGCAGTTCTTC
CDR3aa: CASTTLPPRHEQFF

j_gene: TRBJ2-5
d_gene: NA
abundance: few
len: 15
v_gene: TRBV7-8
CDR3nt: TGTGCCAGCAGCTTAGGGGGACTGGCTCACGAGACCCAGTACTTC
CDR3aa: CASSLGGLAHETQYF

j_gene: TRBJ1-2
d_gene: NA
abundance: NA
len: 13
v_gene: TRBV4-1
CDR3nt: TGCGCCAGCAGCCAAGAAAGTTTTGGGGGCTACACCTTC
CDR3aa: CASSQESFGGYTF

j_gene: TRBJ1-1
d_gene: NA
abundance: NA
len: 13
v_gene: TRBV7-6
CDR3nt: TGTGCCAGCAGCCCGGACCTGAACACTGAAGCTTTCTTT
CDR3aa: CASSPDLNTEAFF

j_gene: TRBJ2-3
d_gene: NA
abundance: NA
len: 16
v_gene: TRBV25-1
CDR3nt: TGTGCCAGCAGTGAATTTAAGGGGGGCTCCACAGGTACGCAGTATTTT
CDR3aa: CASSEFKGGSTGTQYF

j_gene: TRBJ1-4
d_gene: NA
abundance: few
len: 15
v_gene: TRBV7-2
CDR3nt: TGTGCCAGCAGCTTGGAGGGAGGACAGCACGAAAAACTGTTTTTT
CDR3aa: CASSLEGGQHEKLFF

j_gene: TRBJ2-1
d_gene: NA
abundance: few
len: 15
v_gene: TRBV12-3/TRBV12-4
CDR3nt: TGTGCCAGCAGGCCTCAGGGGAGATCCTACAATGAGCAGTTCTTC
CDR3aa: CASRPQGRSYNEQFF

j_gene: TRBJ2-7
d_gene: NA
abundance: NA
len: 13
v_gene: TRBV28
CDR3nt: TGTGCCAGCAGTTTAGGGGAAGACAGCCTCCTGTACTTC
CDR3aa: CASSLGEDSLLYF